This entry describes one T cell receptor beta chain. What it binds is unknown. This record belongs to a study of long-term antiretroviral therapy in people with HIV. This CDR3 is built from 15 residues. Trimming removed 5 bases from V and 7 bases from J; junction bases left unmatched: 9. From germline, CDR1 is LNHDA and CDR2 SQIVND (reference sequence). Overall study results and limits: Diversity increased after ART yet remained lower than in transplant donor controls. Spans of CDR3 length were tighter for HIV repertoires than for controls. Missing from the dataset were any data on ART adherence, viral resistance or therapy changes. Older ART regimens were possibly in use when the blood was collected between the mid-2000s and the late 2010s.

The authors ran the immunoSEQ assay, v3.0, at survey level. Produced via immunoSEQ multiplex PCR; TCRdb's table is partial and in-frame only. In the table there are 20,000 to 25,000 clones, more than 70% of which are singletons. The chain is built from TRBV19 and TRBJ2-2; TRBD1 matches 8 bases. The source was unsorted PBMCs, collected 2.4 to 2.5 years after starting antiretroviral therapy. The TCR comes from a man aged 35 to 55 with HIV. The CDR3 nucleotides read TGTGCCAGTAGTCCCTGGACAGGGCCTGGCGGGGAGCTGTTTTTT. Its translation is CASSPWTGPGGELFF. Based on the CDR3 plus reference TRBV19 and TRBJ2-2, the full variable domain is DGGITQSPKYLFRKEGQNVTLSCEQNLNHDAMYWYRQDPGQGLRLIYYSQIVNDFQKGDIAEGYSVSREKKESFPLTVTSAQKNPTAFYLCASSPWTGPGGELFFGEGSRLTVL.